These 10 T cell receptor beta chains were all obtained from the same sample, sequenced in a study of PD-1 blockade in classical Hodgkin lymphoma. Produced via immunoSEQ multiplex PCR; TCRdb's table is partial and in-frame only. The sample carries 35,000 to 45,000 clones, more than 65% recorded once. Every patient relapsed after autologous stem cell transplantation, and brentuximab vedotin exposure varied. Sequenced here: peripheral blood mononuclear cells (PBMCs), sampled before the second cycle of nivolumab. All receptors come from a human donor with classical Hodgkin lymphoma.

CDR3 sequence: CASSQDAGVRQPQHF. The CDR3 coding sequence is TGCGCCAGCAGCCAAGATGCGGGGGTCAGGCAGCCCCAGCATTTT. The gene calls are TRBV4-3 and TRBJ1-5; weak D call: TRBD1 (5 bases). The CDR3 is made up of 15 amino acids. V lost 0 bases, J lost 7 bases, and 13 bases lay in between. Germline loops: CDR1 LGHNA, CDR2 YSLEER.

Only a few counts were recorded for this clone. This chain links TRBV4-2 with TRBJ1-6; D not certain. The CDR3 length is 16 residues. Germline assignment: CDR1 LGHNA and CDR2 YNFKEQ. V was pared by 0 bases and J by 10 bases, with 16 bases between. In DNA form, the CDR3 reads TGTGCCAGCAGCCAAGATTGGGCCACAATAGTGTCACCCCTCCACTTT. It encodes CASSQDWATIVSPLHF.

The genes are TRBV25-1 and TRBJ2-1; D remains ambiguous. Germline V gene data show CDR1 as MGHDK and CDR2 as SYGVNS. Trimming took 2 bases from V and 13 from J, leaving 12 bases between them. The CDR3 length is 12 residues. The CDR3: CASSEPNDHQFF. The DNA for the CDR3 is TGTGCCAGCAGTGAACCGAACGACCACCAGTTCTTC.

The chain carries TRBV6-5 and TRBJ1-1, with 11 bases identical to TRBD1. Germline V lookup: CDR1 MNHEY, CDR2 SVGAGI. The V and J ends lost 7 bases and 5 bases, in that order; junction bases with no gene match: 6. The CDR3 runs to 14 residues. The CDR3: CASNGTGGQTEAFF. The CDR3 coding sequence is TGTGCCAGCAACGGGACAGGGGGACAGACTGAAGCTTTCTTT.

This clone occurred once. CDR3 sequence reads: CASSSGVGANVLTF. As DNA, the CDR3 is TGTGCCAGCTCATCAGGGGTGGGGGCCAACGTCCTGACTTTC. The chain carries TRBV18 and TRBJ2-6, with a possible D match to TRBD1 (6 bases). Germline CDR1 is KGHSH and CDR2 is LQKENI. The CDR3 is 14 residues long. V lost 5 bases, J lost 4 bases, and 9 bases lay in between.

This clone was detected once. V gene TRBV15 combines with J gene TRBJ2-1, with a possible D match to TRBD1 (5 bases). Trimming took off 0 bases at V and 6 bases at J, with 6 bases between the two ends. CDR3 length: 13 amino acids. Germline CDR1 is LNHNV and CDR2 is YYDKDF (reference sequence). The CDR3 sequence: CATSRDQGNEQFF. The CDR3 DNA reads as TGTGCCACCAGCAGAGATCAGGGCAATGAGCAGTTCTTC.

This clone showed up just a few times. J is TRBJ2-5 and V is TRBV5-5; D might be TRBD1 (6 bases). V lost 1 base and J 4 bases, leaving 8 bases between the germline ends. The CDR3 is 13 residues long. From germline, CDR1 is SGHKS and CDR2 YYEKEE (reference sequence). Here the CDR3 reads CASSLHRVETQYF. Written as DNA, the CDR3 is TGTGCCAGCAGCTTGCACAGGGTAGAGACCCAGTACTTC.

The chain links TRBV11-3 to TRBJ1-1; 8 positions match TRBD1. This CDR3 spans 14 amino acids. V lost 0 bases to trimming and J lost 4 bases; unmatched junction nucleotides: 1. Per the germline V gene, CDR1 is SGHNT and CDR2 is YENEEA. CDR3 sequence reads: CASSLDGTGTEAFF. In DNA, the CDR3 is TGTGCCAGCAGCTTAGACGGGACAGGCACTGAAGCTTTCTTT.

The chain is built from TRBV28 and TRBJ2-5; 7 bases fit TRBD2. The ends lost 1 base at V and 7 bases at J; junction bases unmatched: 6. The germline V gene encodes CDR1 MDHEN and CDR2 SYDVKM. This CDR3 comprises 14 residues. The CDR3 coding sequence is TGTGCCAGCAGTTTATCAGCGGGAAGGTCGACCCAGTACTTC. Translated: CASSLSAGRSTQYF.

In this sample, this clone turned up a few times. This rearrangement joins TRBV19 to TRBJ1-2; the match to TRBD1 covers 8 bases. The CDR3 runs 18 residues. Losses at the gene ends were 2 bases for V and 0 bases for J; bases not matched to a gene: 11. The V gene's germline CDR1 is LNHDA and CDR2 SQIVND (reference sequence). CDR3 DNA sequence: TGTGCCAGTAGTATATGGGTCGGGACAGGTCTAGCTAACTATGGCTACACCTTC. Translation gives CASSIWVGTGLANYGYTF.